The TCR beta chain described here comes from a study of Graves' ophthalmopathy and Graves' hyperthyroidism. The length of the CDR3 is 14 residues. After removal of 4 bases from V and 5 bases from J, the junction contained 4 bases not matched to a gene. Germline V CDR1 and CDR2: LNHNV, YYDKDF (reference sequence). This clonotype was counted at least ten times. Ophthalmopathy was moderately-to-severely active, CAS at least 3, NOSPECS at least 4, lasting under 3 months. Scientists amplified the TCR beta CDR3 regions from RNA transcripts. After a first-round RT-PCR with HTBI primers, a second-round multiplex PCR was run. TCRdb reprocessed the multiplex PCR reads with MiXCR, giving one entry per CDR3 protein. The sample shows hundreds of thousands of distinct CDR3 sequences, around 15% of them seen only once.

The chain is built from TRBV15 and TRBJ2-7, with TRBD1 identical over 11 bases. This receptor was identified in a woman in her twenties or thirties with Graves' ophthalmopathy. Source material: blood. CDR3 sequence: CATSKRTGGNEQYF. CDR3 in DNA: TGTGCCACCAGCAAGCGGACAGGGGGCAACGAGCAGTACTTC.